The table lists the clone carrying this T cell receptor beta chain with a few counts. Its specificity is not known. The data belong to a study of cytotoxic CD8 clonotypes in ibrutinib-treated CLL. The CDR3 has 14 residues. Trimming cost V 6 bases and J 2 bases, with 14 bases left between them. Germline V CDR1 and CDR2: MGHDK, SYGVNS. Here immunoSEQ multiplex PCR was the method, and the copy in TCRdb shows in-frame clones only, minus some. Of more than 200,000 clones listed, roughly 79% were seen once; the top ten hold more than 9.5%. General study findings and limits: A difference in sampling times existed between sustained-remission and progressing patients.

Source: PBMCs, taken after 12 months of ibrutinib treatment. The gene calls are TRBV25-1 and TRBJ2-7; D possibly corresponds to TRBD1 (6 bases). This TCR derives from a human donor with chronic lymphocytic leukemia. The DNA for the CDR3 is TGTGCCAGCAGCCACGACAGGTCTGCCTACGAGCAGTACTTC. This gives the protein CASSHDRSAYEQYF.